This T cell receptor (beta chain) came from a study of molecular identifiers for immune sequencing clone quantification. Trimming removed 4 bases from V and 0 bases from J, with 21 bases in between. Germline V gene data show CDR1 as SEHNR and CDR2 as FQNEAQ (reference sequence). CDR3 length: 18 residues. MiXCR, applied by TCRdb to the PCR reads, yields one record per CDR3 protein. The repertoire holds more than 50,000 distinct CDR3 sequences, 15% to 20% seen once, with under 1.5% in the top ten. Libraries of naive CD8 T cells were made from 20,000 to 1,000,000 sorted cells. They used 10%, 30% or 50% RNA. At least ten counts were recorded for this clonotype.

The clonotype originates from a human donor in good health. Some libraries in this study had Jurkat cell RNA spiked in. V gene TRBV7-9 combines with J gene TRBJ1-1; D uncertain. The source material was naive CD8+ T cells from blood, with Jurkat cell RNA spiked in. Subset denoted: FACS-sorted CD8+CD4-CCR7+CD45RA+ naive T cells. CDR3 residues: CASSSTRYGLPVNTEAFF. As DNA, the CDR3 is TGTGCCAGCAGCTCAACCCGGTACGGTCTTCCAGTGAACACTGAAGCTTTCTTT.